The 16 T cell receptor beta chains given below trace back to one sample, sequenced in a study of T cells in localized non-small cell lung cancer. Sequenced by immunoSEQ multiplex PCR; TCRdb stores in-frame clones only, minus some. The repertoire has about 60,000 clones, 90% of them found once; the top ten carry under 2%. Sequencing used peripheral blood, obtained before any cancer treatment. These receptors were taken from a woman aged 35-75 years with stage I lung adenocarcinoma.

CDR3 protein: CASSLVSVGNTIYF. The CDR3 bases are TGTGCCAGCAGCTTGGTCTCAGTTGGAAACACCATATATTTT. This chain links TRBV5-8 with TRBJ1-3, with D unclear. Germline V lookup: CDR1 SGHTS, CDR2 YDEGEE. This CDR3 has 14 amino acids. V dropped 0 bases and J dropped 3 bases, with 7 bases sitting between them.

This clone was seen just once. CDR3 amino acids: CASSSPGRGSTDTQYF. CDR3 coding DNA: TGTGCCAGCAGTTCCCCAGGGCGGGGGAGCACAGATACGCAGTATTTT. The chain employs TRBV28 and TRBJ2-3; 7 bases map to TRBD2. Germline CDR1 MDHEN, CDR2 SYDVKM. Trimming removed 4 bases from V and 0 bases from J; junction bases left unmatched: 7. The CDR3 contains 16 residues.

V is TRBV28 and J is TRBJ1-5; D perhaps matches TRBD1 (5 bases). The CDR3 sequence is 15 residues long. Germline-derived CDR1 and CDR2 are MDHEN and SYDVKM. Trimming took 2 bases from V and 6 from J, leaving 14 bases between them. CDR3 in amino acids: CASSLRGRAGQPQHF. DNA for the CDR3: TGTGCCAGCAGTTTACGGGGACGGGCGGGTCAGCCCCAGCATTTT.

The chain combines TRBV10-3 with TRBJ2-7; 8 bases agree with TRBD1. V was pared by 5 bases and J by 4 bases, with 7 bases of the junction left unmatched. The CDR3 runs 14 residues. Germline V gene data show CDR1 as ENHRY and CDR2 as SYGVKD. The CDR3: CAISLRDRSYEQYF. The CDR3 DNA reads TGTGCCATCAGTCTCCGGGACAGGAGTTACGAGCAGTACTTC.

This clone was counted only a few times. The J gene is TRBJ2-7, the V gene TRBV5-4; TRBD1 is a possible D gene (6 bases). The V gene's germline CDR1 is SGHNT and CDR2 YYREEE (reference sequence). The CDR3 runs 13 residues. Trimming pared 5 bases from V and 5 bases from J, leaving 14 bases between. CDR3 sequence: CASRTGTSNEQYF. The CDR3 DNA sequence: TGTGCCAGCAGAACCGGGACAAGCAACGAGCAGTACTTC.

The CDR3 protein is CATSRPGQGWQETQYF. The CDR3 coding sequence is TGTGCCACCAGCAGACCGGGACAGGGCTGGCAAGAGACCCAGTACTTC. The V call is TRBV15, the J call TRBJ2-5; 9 bases agree with TRBD1. CDR1 and CDR2 from the germline V gene are LNHNV and YYDKDF (reference sequence). CDR3 length: 16 amino acids. The V and J ends lost 2 bases and 2 bases, in that order; junction bases with no gene match: 6.

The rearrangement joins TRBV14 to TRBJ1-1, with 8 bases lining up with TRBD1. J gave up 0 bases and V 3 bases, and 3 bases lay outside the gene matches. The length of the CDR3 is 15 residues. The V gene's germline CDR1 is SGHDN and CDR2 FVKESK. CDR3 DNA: TGTGCCAGCAGCCACTGGACAGGGTTGAACACTGAAGCTTTCTTT. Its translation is CASSHWTGLNTEAFF. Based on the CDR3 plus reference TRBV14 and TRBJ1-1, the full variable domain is EAGVTQFPSHSVIEKGQTVTLRCDPISGHDNLYWYRRVMGKEIKFLLHFVKESKQDESGMPNNRFLAERTGGTYSTLKVQPAELEDSGVYFCASSHWTGLNTEAFFGQGTRLTVV.

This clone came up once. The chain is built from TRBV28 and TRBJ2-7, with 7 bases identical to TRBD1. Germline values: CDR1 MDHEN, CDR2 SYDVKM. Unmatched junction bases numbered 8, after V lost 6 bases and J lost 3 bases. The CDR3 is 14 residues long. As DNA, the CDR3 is TGTGCCAGCAGGTTTACAGGGGAAGGCTACGAGCAGTACTTC. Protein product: CASRFTGEGYEQYF.

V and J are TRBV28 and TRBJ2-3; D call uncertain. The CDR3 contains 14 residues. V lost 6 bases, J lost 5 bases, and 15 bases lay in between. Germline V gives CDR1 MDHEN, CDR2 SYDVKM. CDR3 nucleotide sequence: TGTGCCAGCAGCCTTGCGTCACGGGTAGATACGCAGTATTTT. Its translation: CASSLASRVDTQYF.

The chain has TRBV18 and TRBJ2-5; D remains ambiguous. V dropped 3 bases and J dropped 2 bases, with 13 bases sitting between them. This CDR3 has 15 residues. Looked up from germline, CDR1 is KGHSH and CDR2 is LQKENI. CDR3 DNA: TGTGCCAGCTCACCCCGGAACGGTTTACAAGAGACCCAGTACTTC. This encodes CASSPRNGLQETQYF.

This chain's CDR3 is CASSRKGANTEAFF. DNA for the CDR3: TGTGCCAGCTCACGAAAGGGGGCGAACACTGAAGCTTTCTTT. The chain couples TRBV18 to TRBJ1-1; 7 nucleotides align to TRBD1. The junction had 3 bases not matched to a gene; V was cut back by 4 bases and J by 1 base. Per the germline V gene, CDR1 is KGHSH and CDR2 is LQKENI. This CDR3 has 14 amino acids.

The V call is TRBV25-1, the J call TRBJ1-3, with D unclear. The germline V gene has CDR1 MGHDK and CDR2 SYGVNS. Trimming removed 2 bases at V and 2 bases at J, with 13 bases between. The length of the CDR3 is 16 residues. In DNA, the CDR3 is TGTGCCAGCAGTGAAACAGTCAGGATGGCTGGAAACACCATATATTTT. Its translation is CASSETVRMAGNTIYF.

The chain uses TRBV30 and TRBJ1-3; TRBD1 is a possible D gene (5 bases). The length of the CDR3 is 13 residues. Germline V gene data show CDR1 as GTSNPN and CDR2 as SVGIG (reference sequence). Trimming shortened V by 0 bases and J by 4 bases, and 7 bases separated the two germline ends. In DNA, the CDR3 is TGTGCCTGGAGTGTACAGGAAGGAAACACCATATATTTT. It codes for CAWSVQEGNTIYF.

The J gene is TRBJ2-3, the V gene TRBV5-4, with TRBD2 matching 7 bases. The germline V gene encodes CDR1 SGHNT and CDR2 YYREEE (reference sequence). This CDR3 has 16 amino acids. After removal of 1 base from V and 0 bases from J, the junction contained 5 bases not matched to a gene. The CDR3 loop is CASSLPGLDSTDTQYF. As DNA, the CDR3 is TGTGCCAGCAGCTTGCCAGGACTAGACAGCACAGATACGCAGTATTTT.

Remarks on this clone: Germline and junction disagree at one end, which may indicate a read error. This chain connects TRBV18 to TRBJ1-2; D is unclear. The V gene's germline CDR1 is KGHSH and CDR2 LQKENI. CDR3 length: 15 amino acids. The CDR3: CASSPSRYPLYRYTF. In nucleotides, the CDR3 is TGTGCCAGCTCACCATCCAGGTATCCCCTCTATCGCTACACCTTC.

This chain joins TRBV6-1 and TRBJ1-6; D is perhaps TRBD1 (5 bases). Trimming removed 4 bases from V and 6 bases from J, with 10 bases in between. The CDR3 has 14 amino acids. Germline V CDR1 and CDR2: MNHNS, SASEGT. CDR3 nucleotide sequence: TGTGCCAGCAGTGGTCCAGACAGTAATTCACCCCTCCACTTT. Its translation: CASSGPDSNSPLHF.